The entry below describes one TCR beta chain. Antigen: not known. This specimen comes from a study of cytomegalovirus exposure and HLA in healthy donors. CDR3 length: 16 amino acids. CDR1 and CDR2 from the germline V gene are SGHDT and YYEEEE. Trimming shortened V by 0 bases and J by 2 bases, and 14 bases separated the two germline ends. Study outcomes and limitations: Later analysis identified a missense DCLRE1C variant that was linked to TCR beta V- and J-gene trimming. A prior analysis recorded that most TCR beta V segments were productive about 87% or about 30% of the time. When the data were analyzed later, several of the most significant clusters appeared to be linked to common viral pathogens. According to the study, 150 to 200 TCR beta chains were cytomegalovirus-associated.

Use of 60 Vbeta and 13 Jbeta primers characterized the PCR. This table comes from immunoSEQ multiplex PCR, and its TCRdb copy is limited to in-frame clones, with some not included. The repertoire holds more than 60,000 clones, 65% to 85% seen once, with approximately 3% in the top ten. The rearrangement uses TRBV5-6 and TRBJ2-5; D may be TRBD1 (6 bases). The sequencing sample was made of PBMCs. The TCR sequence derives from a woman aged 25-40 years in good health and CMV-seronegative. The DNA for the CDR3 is TGTGCCAGCAGCTTGGCGTCCCAGGGGAGACAAGAGACCCAGTACTTC. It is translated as CASSLASQGRQETQYF. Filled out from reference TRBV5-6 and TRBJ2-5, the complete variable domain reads DAGVTQSPTHLIKTRGQQVTLRCSPKSGHDTVSWYQQALGQGPQFIFQYYEEEERQRGNFPDRFSGHQFPNYSSELNVNALLLGDSALYLCASSLASQGRQETQYFGPGTRLLVL.